The source of this T cell receptor beta chain is a study of blood T cell repertoires in COVID-19. Turning to the study itself: Italy, Spain and the United States were the sources of the convalescent and acute COVID-19 samples. T cells, B-cell-depleted T cells, or PBMCs provided the cDNA or gDNA that served as material.

Trimming took 2 bases from V and 1 from J, leaving 22 bases between them. CDR1 is KGHDR and CDR2 is SFDVKD in the germline V gene. The CDR3 consists of 19 residues. As originally analysed: Scientists estimated how many nucleated cells there were by amplifying reference gene primers. The protocol was immunoSEQ multiplex PCR, while the TCRdb copy is restricted to in-frame clones and leaves out a portion. V and J calls and clone size are as listed in that table; D and trimming were resolved from the DNA. The repertoire has more than 150,000 clones, about 86% of them found once; the top ten carry 20%. Sample: peripheral blood. V gene TRBV24-1 combines with J gene TRBJ2-5; the D gene is possibly TRBD2 (7 bases). The receptor was derived from a man aged 70 or older with active or convalescent COVID-19. CDR3 protein: CATSDSLAPGRGSQETQYF. The DNA of the CDR3 is TGTGCCACCAGTGATTCCCTAGCCCCGGGGAGGGGGTCCCAAGAGACCCAGTACTTC.